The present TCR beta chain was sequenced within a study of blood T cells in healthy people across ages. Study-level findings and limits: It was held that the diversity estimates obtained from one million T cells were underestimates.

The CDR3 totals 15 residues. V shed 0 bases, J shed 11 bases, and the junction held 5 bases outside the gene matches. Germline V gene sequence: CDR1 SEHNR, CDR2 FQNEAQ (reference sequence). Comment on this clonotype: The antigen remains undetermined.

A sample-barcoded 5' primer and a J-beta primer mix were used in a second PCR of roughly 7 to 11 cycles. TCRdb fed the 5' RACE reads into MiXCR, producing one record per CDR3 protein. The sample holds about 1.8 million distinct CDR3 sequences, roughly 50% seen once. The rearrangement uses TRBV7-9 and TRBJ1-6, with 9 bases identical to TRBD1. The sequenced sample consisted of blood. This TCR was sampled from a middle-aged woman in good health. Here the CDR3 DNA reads TGTGCCAGCAGCTTAGCCGGGACAGGGTGGACACCCCTCCACTTT. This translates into CASSLAGTGWTPLHF.